This record concerns one TCR beta chain sequence. The data originate from a study of shared clonotypes between healthy human individuals. Across the study: CD4 naive and CD4 memory each took three plates per donor, while CD8 naive took two and CD8 memory one.

V lost 0 bases and J lost 0; bases outside the gene matches: 4. Germline loops: CDR1 MNHEY, CDR2 SMNVEV (reference sequence). The CDR3 sequence is 16 residues long. Only in-frame clones appear in the TCRdb table, and some are missing; sequencing was by immunoSEQ multiplex PCR. This repertoire shows approximately 2,000,000 clones, around 90% found once; its top ten account for approximately 0.39%. Source material: naive CD4+ T cells from PBMCs. Subset: CD45RA+ positively selected. The chain combines TRBV27 with TRBJ2-5, with 7 bases lining up with TRBD2. This receptor was obtained from a young man in good health. Some clones in this sample may be carry-over from other donors' samples. For the CDR3, the DNA is TGTGCCAGCAGTTTATCGGGTCTAGCGGACCAAGAGACCCAGTACTTC. Amino acids: CASSLSGLADQETQYF.